This T cell receptor (beta chain) was obtained from a study of molecular identifiers for immune sequencing clone quantification. Study-level background: Replicate experiments divided RNA from around 18,000 or 91,000 naive CD8 cells into five parts and sequenced four.

Naive CD8 T cells were picked out by sorting for CD8+CD4-CCR7+CD45RA+. Methods described previously, with TCR primers listed, were used for bulk TCR libraries. TCRdb ran MiXCR on the PCR reads and lists one entry per CDR3 protein. The sample lists some 680,000 distinct CDR3 sequences; about 25% were seen once. CDR3 length equals 16 residues. Trimming stripped 7 bases from V and 1 base from J, with 17 bases between. Germline V gene lookup returns CDR1 LNHDA and CDR2 SQIVND (reference sequence). This clonotype came up a few times. The sequence derives from a human donor in good health. Some libraries in this study had Jurkat cell RNA spiked in. The chain employs TRBV19 and TRBJ1-5; perhaps TRBD1 as D (6 bases). Sequenced: naive CD8+ T cells from blood, with Jurkat cell RNA spiked in. Subset meaning: FACS-sorted CD8+CD4-CCR7+CD45RA+ naive T cells. CDR3 residues: CASNDLGTLSNQPQHF. The DNA of the CDR3 is TGTGCCAGTAATGATTTGGGGACACTAAGCAATCAGCCCCAGCATTTT.